Below, one T cell receptor (beta chain) is given with its context. Its antigen is unidentified. This sample is drawn from a study of T-cell reconstitution after alpha-beta-depleted transplantation in children. CDR3 length: 16 residues. Trimming pared 0 bases from V and 1 base from J, leaving 10 bases between. CDR1 MGHRA and CDR2 YSYEKL come from the germline V gene. This sample's TCRbeta library carried unique molecular identifier barcodes. Each CDR3 protein gets one entry after TCRdb re-called the PCR reads with MiXCR. The repertoire holds about 980,000 distinct CDR3 sequences, with about 29% as singletons. Overall study results and limits: By about two months after transplant, alpha-beta T cells reportedly arose from several hundred graft clones that had expanded. T-cell counts and diversity at one year post-transplant came mainly from newly produced T cells.

This specimen consisted of PBMCs, mostly from graft donor cells, obtained 360 days after TCRalphabeta/CD19-depleted stem cell transplant. The origin of this receptor is a boy in the first two years of life who had a stem cell transplant for SCID, so the T cells may come from the graft donor. V usage is TRBV4-1 and J usage is TRBJ1-5, with unresolved D. CDR3 region: CASSQDGRNSNQPQHF. Here the CDR3 DNA reads TGCGCCAGCAGCCAAGACGGGAGAAACAGCAATCAGCCCCAGCATTTT.